The 14 T cell receptor beta chains listed next were all sequenced from one sample in a study of T cell responses to AZD1222 COVID-19 vaccine. Some clones are missing from TCRdb's copy, which holds only in-frame ones; the method was immunoSEQ multiplex PCR. Here the sample spans about 120,000 clones, 75% to 95% being singletons. The sequencing used peripheral blood, collected on day 0 of AZD1222 vaccination. These receptors all come from an adult in good health.

The gene calls are TRBV15 and TRBJ1-2, with D possibly being TRBD1 (6 bases). CDR1 LNHNV and CDR2 YYDKDF come from the germline V gene (reference sequence). This CDR3 spans 16 amino acids. Trimming cost V 2 bases and J 7 bases, with 20 bases left between them. CDR3 protein: CATSRKLSTGHGGYTF. The CDR3 DNA reads as TGTGCCACCAGCAGAAAACTCTCCACAGGGCACGGTGGCTACACCTTC.

The rearrangement joins TRBV9 to TRBJ2-1; the D is unclear. The germline CDR1 and CDR2 sequences are SGDLS and YYNGEE. V lost 3 bases and J lost 6, with 7 bases in between. The CDR3 extends over 12 amino acids. The CDR3 reads CASSAFGNEQFF. The CDR3 bases are TGTGCCAGCAGCGCGTTCGGCAATGAGCAGTTCTTC.

The V call is TRBV30, the J call TRBJ1-5; D remains unclear. Germline loops: CDR1 GTSNPN, CDR2 SVGIG (reference sequence). V gave up 5 bases and J gave up 2 bases, with 10 bases separating them. The CDR3 is made up of 13 amino acids. This chain's CDR3 is CAWDLRGNQPQHF. In DNA form, the CDR3 reads TGTGCCTGGGACCTGCGGGGCAATCAGCCCCAGCATTTT.

The rearrangement joins TRBV30 to TRBJ1-2, with 12 bases aligning to TRBD1. CDR1 and CDR2 (germline): GTSNPN, SVGIG (reference sequence). V lost 3 bases and J lost 5; bases outside the gene matches: 7. This CDR3 contains 15 residues. The CDR3 nucleotides read TGTGCCTGGAGGCCCCCGGGACAGGGGGCTTATGGCTACACCTTC. It yields the protein CAWRPPGQGAYGYTF.

The CDR3 loop is CSVWTGELFF. Written as DNA, the CDR3 is TGCAGCGTTTGGACCGGGGAGCTGTTTTTT. The chain recombines TRBV29-1 with TRBJ2-2, with D uncertain. V lost 5 bases and J lost 5, with 3 bases in between. CDR3 length: 10 residues. CDR1 and CDR2 (germline): SQVTM, ANQGSEA.

CDR3 protein: CASSLGLAGDNEQFF. Here the CDR3 DNA reads TGTGCCAGCAGTTTAGGGCTAGCGGGGGACAATGAGCAGTTCTTC. The genes are TRBV27 and TRBJ2-1; 10 positions match TRBD2. The CDR3 is 15 amino acids. V was clipped by 2 bases and J by 5 bases; unmatched bases: 3. Germline loops: CDR1 MNHEY, CDR2 SMNVEV (reference sequence).

The rearrangement joins TRBV7-8 to TRBJ2-1, with 9 bases identical to TRBD1. The CDR3 extends over 14 amino acids. After removal of 6 bases from V and 6 bases from J, the junction contained 6 bases not matched to a gene. CDR1 and CDR2 (germline): SGHVS, FQNEAQ. CDR3 residues: CASSYRDRVNEQFF. The CDR3 DNA is TGTGCCAGCAGTTACCGGGACAGGGTCAATGAGCAGTTCTTC.

On this clone: The junction does not match germline at one end; this may be a read error. The gene calls are TRBV12-5 and TRBJ1-5, with a weak D call TRBD1 (5 bases). The length of the CDR3 is 13 residues. CDR1 is LGHNT and CDR2 is FRNRAP in the germline V gene. The CDR3 DNA sequence: TGTGCTAGTGGTTTGTCCCTGGCGGGACCCTCGATTTTT. Protein: CASGLSLAGPSIF.

The chain combines TRBV5-4 with TRBJ1-4; tentatively, D is TRBD1 (6 bases). The CDR3 runs to 13 residues. With 4 bases removed from V and 8 bases from J, the gap between germline ends came to 12 bases. Germline-derived CDR1 and CDR2 are SGHNT and YYREEE (reference sequence). CDR3 loop: CASSRPGDEKLFF. DNA for the CDR3: TGTGCCAGCAGCCGTCCAGGGGACGAAAAACTGTTTTTT.

V and J are TRBV28 and TRBJ1-2, with D unclear. Germline V CDR1 and CDR2: MDHEN, SYDVKM. This CDR3 is built from 17 residues. Trimming shortened V by 2 bases and J by 0 bases, and 16 bases separated the two germline ends. CDR3 in amino acids: CASSLRQQKFTNYGYTF. The CDR3 region has the DNA TGTGCCAGCAGTTTACGACAACAAAAGTTTACTAACTATGGCTACACCTTC.

This clone was found once. V is TRBV30 and J is TRBJ1-1; D is unresolved. Trimming removed 5 bases at V and 7 bases at J, with 8 bases between. CDR3 length: 10 residues. Germline V CDR1 and CDR2: GTSNPN, SVGIG (reference sequence). This CDR3 reads CAWGGLEAFF. The CDR3 DNA reads TGTGCCTGGGGAGGTCTTGAAGCTTTCTTT.

This clone was recorded only once. This chain connects TRBV7-6 to TRBJ1-6; TRBD1 is a possible D gene (6 bases). The length of the CDR3 is 15 residues. Germline V gene lookup returns CDR1 SGHVS and CDR2 FNYEAQ. Trimming left V 5 bases short and J 9 bases short, with 17 bases between. The CDR3 sequence is CASSPGTSIGSPLHF. DNA for the CDR3: TGTGCCAGCAGCCCTGGGACATCTATAGGTTCACCCCTCCACTTT.

There are a few counts of this clone. The CDR3 here is CATSRDPIGTAGYTF. The DNA for the CDR3 is TGTGCCACCAGCAGAGACCCAATTGGTACGGCTGGCTACACCTTC. This chain connects TRBV15 to TRBJ1-2; D remains unclear. Trimming left V 0 bases short and J 7 bases short, with 15 bases between. The CDR3 covers 15 residues. Per germline, CDR1 LNHNV and CDR2 YYDKDF (reference sequence). Full variable domain (outside the CDR3, taken from reference TRBV15 and TRBJ1-2): DAMVIQNPRYQVTQFGKPVTLSCSQTLNHNVMYWYQQKSSQAPKLLFHYYDKDFNNEADTPDNFQSRRPNTSFCFLDIRSPGLGDTAMYLCATSRDPIGTAGYTFGSGTRLTVV.

The genes are TRBV28 and TRBJ1-4, with 9 bases lining up with TRBD1. Unmatched junction bases numbered 10, after V lost 6 bases and J lost 5 bases. CDR1 and CDR2 from the germline V gene are MDHEN and SYDVKM. This CDR3 has 16 residues. Here the CDR3 DNA reads TGTGCCAGCAGGCTATCCGGGACAGGGCCCAATGAAAAACTGTTTTTT. This gives the protein CASRLSGTGPNEKLFF.